This record covers a single T cell receptor beta chain. Its antigen is undetermined. This specimen comes from a study of T cell repertoires in cytomegalovirus infection. Study-wide results and limits: Summed frequency of public TCR beta families distinguished CMV carriers with the relevant HLA.

TCRdb independently ran MiXCR on the reads; one entry per CDR3 protein. The sample shows about 900,000 distinct CDR3 sequences, 30% to 40% of them seen only once. The source was cultured CD8+ T cells from PBMCs, collected from culture after CMV antigen stimulation. This TCR derives from a human donor in good health (CMV status not recorded). Some clones in this sample may be carry-over from other donors' samples.

For the CDR3, the DNA is TGTGCCAGCAGCTTAGGGGTGTGGGATGAGCAGTTCTTC. Residues: CASSLGVWDEQFF. The chain links TRBV7-9 to TRBJ2-1; D call uncertain. This CDR3 is built from 13 residues. The V gene's germline CDR1 is SEHNR and CDR2 FQNEAQ (reference sequence). Trimming cost V 1 base and J 8 bases, with 9 bases left between them.